These 4 T cell receptor beta chains share one sample of origin, sequenced in a study of T cells expressing NK-cell markers. From the 5' RACE reads, TCRdb lists one entry per CDR3 protein and no DNA. The data include 550,000 or so distinct CDR3 sequences; the top ten clones carry 3% to 4.5%. Sequencing was done on a sample of blood T cells: a sorted CD56 or NKG2C T cell subset, CD4+ or CD8+ T cells, or bulk PBMC T cells (not recorded which). These receptors were taken from a young man in good health.

The CDR3 sequence: CASSLTLNFDKNIQYF. The chain employs TRBV5-1 and TRBJ2-4. The CDR3 extends over 16 amino acids. The germline CDR1 and CDR2 sequences are SGHRS and YFSETQ.

The rearrangement uses TRBV7-6 and TRBJ2-3; TCRdb lists TRBD1, though no DNA is available to test this call. Germline assignment: CDR1 SGHVS and CDR2 FNYEAQ. The length of the CDR3 is 17 residues. The CDR3 here is CASSLDPEEASTDTQYF.

The chain carries TRBV5-1 and TRBJ2-1; no DNA is available, so the TRBD1 call from TCRdb remains unchecked. CDR3 length: 15 residues. Germline V lookup: CDR1 SGHRS, CDR2 YFSETQ. The CDR3 protein is CASSSPQGRYNEQFF.

V gene TRBV5-1 combines with J gene TRBJ2-3; the D call from TCRdb, TRBD2, cannot be confirmed without DNA. The CDR3 sequence is 16 residues long. Looked up from germline, CDR1 is SGHRS and CDR2 is YFSETQ. CDR3 amino acids: CASNPFGGRATDTQYF.